This TCR beta chain emerged from a study of blood T cell repertoires in COVID-19. Study-wide context: The origin of the acute and convalescent COVID-19 samples was the United States, Italy and Spain.

The assay was immunoSEQ multiplex PCR, and TCRdb's table has in-frame clones only and misses some. The sample contains 65,000 to 70,000 clones, approximately 80% of which appear only once. From germline, CDR1 is SNHLY and CDR2 FYNNEI. Losses at the gene ends were 0 bases for V and 7 bases for J; bases not matched to a gene: 6. The CDR3 covers 15 residues. The receptor's source is a human donor in a cohort sampled during active COVID-19. This rearrangement joins TRBV2 to TRBJ2-1, with 7 bases that match TRBD1. Sequenced input: peripheral blood. DNA of the CDR3: TGTGCCAGCAGTGAAGCGGAGACAGGGCGAAATGAGCAGTTCTTC. Translating it yields CASSEAETGRNEQFF.